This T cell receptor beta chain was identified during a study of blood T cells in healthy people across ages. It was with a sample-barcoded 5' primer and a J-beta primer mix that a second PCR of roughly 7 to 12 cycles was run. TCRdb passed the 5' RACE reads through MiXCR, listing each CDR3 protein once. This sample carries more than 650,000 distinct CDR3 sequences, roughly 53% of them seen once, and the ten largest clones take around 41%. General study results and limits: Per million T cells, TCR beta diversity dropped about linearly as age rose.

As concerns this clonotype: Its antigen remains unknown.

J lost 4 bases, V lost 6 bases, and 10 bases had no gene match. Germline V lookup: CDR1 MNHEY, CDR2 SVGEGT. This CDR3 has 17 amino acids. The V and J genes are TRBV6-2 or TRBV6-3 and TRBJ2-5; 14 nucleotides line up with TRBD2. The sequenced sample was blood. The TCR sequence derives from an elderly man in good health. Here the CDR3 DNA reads TGTGCCAGCAGCCTTGGACTAGCGGGAGGCGTGAGAGAGACCCAGTACTTC. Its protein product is CASSLGLAGGVRETQYF.